This T cell receptor beta chain was captured in a study of blood T cell repertoires in COVID-19 (dated by TCRdb to the early 2020s). With respect to the entire study: Samples from collaborators originated in the United States, Italy and Spain and spanned both the acute and convalescent phases of COVID-19. The samples were drawn from the first 160 participants of the ongoing ImmuneRACE study and from over 950 subjects provided by 6 global collaborators. The prospective study material was composed of cDNA or gDNA derived from T cells, B-cell-depleted T cells, or PBMCs. Where HLA class I and class II types were available, the types were taken from metadata supplied by the sample provider, not from assay-based typing. The repertoires were released in a freely available public database meant as a resource for research on the immune response to SARS-CoV-2. A de-identified subject ID, COVID-19 status, age in years and sex were almost always included in the sample metadata. Deeply sampled blood TCRbeta repertoires from subjects exposed to, actively infected with, or recovered from COVID-19 were included in the dataset.

TCRbeta CDR3 regions were amplified from genomic DNA using the immunoSEQ Assay, a bias-controlled multiplex PCR. Per the original workflow: The number of nucleated cells in each sample was estimated by amplification of reference gene primers within the assay. Sequence reads were collapsed and filtered to measure the absolute abundance of every unique TCRbeta CDR3 rearrangement. For each sample, productive Simpson clonality was calculated by taking the square root of Simpson's diversity index across productive rearrangements. The source is immuneACCESS, and TCRdb retained only in-frame sequences with V and J called. Part of the clones is not carried over; for the studies checked, unresolved V genes explain less than half of this, and the remainder is unexplained. Clonal size and the V and J genes are those of that table, whereas D and trimming came from the DNA. The sample table holds 200,000 to 300,000 clones, of which approximately 80% were seen once. The ten largest clones represent roughly 9.6% of the sample.

Comments on this clone: Its cognate antigen has yet to be identified. No base quality information exists; no much larger clone differs at one position.

Including cysteine and phenylalanine, the CDR3 has 14 amino acids. Of all the DNA, just the CDR3 is kept, 42 bases in frame from base 1. Sequences SNHLY (CDR1) and FYNNEI (CDR2) are obtained from the germline V gene. The germline V end is reduced by 7 bases and the J end by 4 bases; junction bases left unmatched: 3. The study at large found these results: The amount of clinical and demographic metadata varied by source and participant and was provided uncurated.

The collaborating institutions used their own protocols to collect whole blood in K2EDTA tubes. For TCRbeta analysis, collaborators shipped samples in one of three forms: frozen whole blood, isolated PBMCs, or DNA extracted from either of those sample types. The sequencing sample was made of peripheral blood. The receptor was derived from an elderly woman with acute or convalescent COVID-19. The sequence is built from TRBV2 and TRBJ2-2; TRBD2 agrees with 10 junctional bases. In nucleotides, the sequence is TGTGCCAGCAAGGCTAGCGGGGGCACCGGGGAGCTGTTTTTT. The resulting protein is CASKASGGTGELFF.